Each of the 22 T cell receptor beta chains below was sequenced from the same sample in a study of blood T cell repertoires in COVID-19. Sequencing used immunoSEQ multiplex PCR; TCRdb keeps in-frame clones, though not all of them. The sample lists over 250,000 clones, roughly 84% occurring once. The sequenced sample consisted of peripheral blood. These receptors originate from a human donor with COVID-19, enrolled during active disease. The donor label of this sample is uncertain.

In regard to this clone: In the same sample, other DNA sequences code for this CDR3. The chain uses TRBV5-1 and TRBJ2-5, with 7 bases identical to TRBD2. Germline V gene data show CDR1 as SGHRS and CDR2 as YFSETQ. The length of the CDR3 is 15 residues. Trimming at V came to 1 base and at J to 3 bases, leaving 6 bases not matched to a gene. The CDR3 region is CASSLLLGREETQYF. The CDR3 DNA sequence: TGCGCCAGCAGCTTGTTATTAGGGAGGGAAGAGACCCAGTACTTC. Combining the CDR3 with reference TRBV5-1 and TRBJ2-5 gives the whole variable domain KAGVTQTPRYLIKTRGQQVTLSCSPISGHRSVSWYQQTPGQGLQFLFEYFSETQRNKGNFPGRFSGRQFSNSRSEMNVSTLELGDSALYLCASSLLLGREETQYFGPGTRLLVL.

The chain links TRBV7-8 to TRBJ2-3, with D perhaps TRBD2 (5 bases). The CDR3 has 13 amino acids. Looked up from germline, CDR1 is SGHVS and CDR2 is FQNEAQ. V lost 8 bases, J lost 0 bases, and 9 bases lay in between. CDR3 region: CASLLASTDTQYF. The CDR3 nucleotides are TGTGCCAGCTTGCTAGCTAGCACAGATACGCAGTATTTT.

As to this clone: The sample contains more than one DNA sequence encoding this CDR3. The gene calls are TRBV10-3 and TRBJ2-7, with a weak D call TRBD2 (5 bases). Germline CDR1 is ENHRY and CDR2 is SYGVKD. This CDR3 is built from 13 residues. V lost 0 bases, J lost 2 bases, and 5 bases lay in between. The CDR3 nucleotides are TGTGCCATCAGTGAGTCGAGGGCCTACGAGCAGTACTTC. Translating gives CAISESRAYEQYF.

Written as DNA, the CDR3 is TGCGCCAGCAGCAAAACAGCGAACACTGAAGCTTTCTTT. Its translation: CASSKTANTEAFF. The chain is built from TRBV5-1 and TRBJ1-1; D ambiguous. V was clipped by 4 bases and J by 1 base, with 8 bases between them. Germline CDR1 reads SGHRS; CDR2 reads YFSETQ. This CDR3 region has 13 residues.

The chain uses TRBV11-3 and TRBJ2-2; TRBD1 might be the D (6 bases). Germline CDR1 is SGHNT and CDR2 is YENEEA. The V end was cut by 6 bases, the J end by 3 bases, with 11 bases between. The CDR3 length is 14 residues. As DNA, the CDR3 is TGTGCCAGCAGGCAGGGGCGGGACACCGGGGAGCTGTTTTTT. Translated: CASRQGRDTGELFF.

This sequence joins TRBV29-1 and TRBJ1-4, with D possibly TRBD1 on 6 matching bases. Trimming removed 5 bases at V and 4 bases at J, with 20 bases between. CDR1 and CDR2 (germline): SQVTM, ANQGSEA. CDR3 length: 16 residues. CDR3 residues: CSVRAAGQGYNEKLFF. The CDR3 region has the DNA TGCAGCGTTCGGGCGGCAGGCCAGGGGTATAATGAAAAACTGTTTTTT. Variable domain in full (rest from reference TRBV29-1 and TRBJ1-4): SAVISQKPSRDICQRGTSLTIQCQVDSQVTMMFWYRQQPGQSLTLIATANQGSEATYESGFVIDKFPISRPNLTFSTLTVSNMSPEDSSIYLCSVRAAGQGYNEKLFFGSGTQLSVL.

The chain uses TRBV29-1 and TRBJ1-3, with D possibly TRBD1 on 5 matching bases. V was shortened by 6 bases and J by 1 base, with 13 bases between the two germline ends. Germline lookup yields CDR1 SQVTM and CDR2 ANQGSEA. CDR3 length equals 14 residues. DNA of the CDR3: TGCAGCGTCAGGGAATTACGTTCTGGAAACACCATATATTTT. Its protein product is CSVRELRSGNTIYF.

In nucleotides, the CDR3 is TGCGCCAGCAGCCAAGAATCCGCTGATGGGAGATATGGCTACACCTTC. Its protein is CASSQESADGRYGYTF. The chain is built from TRBV4-1 and TRBJ1-2; D gene uncertain. Per germline, CDR1 MGHRA and CDR2 YSYEKL. The CDR3 has 16 amino acids. Trimming took 0 bases from V and 5 from J, leaving 16 bases between them.

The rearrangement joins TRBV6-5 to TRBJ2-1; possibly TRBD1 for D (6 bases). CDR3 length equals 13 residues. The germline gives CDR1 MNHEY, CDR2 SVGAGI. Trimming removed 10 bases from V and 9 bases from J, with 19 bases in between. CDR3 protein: CATALNRDTEQFF. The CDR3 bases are TGTGCCACCGCCCTAAACAGGGACACTGAGCAGTTCTTC.

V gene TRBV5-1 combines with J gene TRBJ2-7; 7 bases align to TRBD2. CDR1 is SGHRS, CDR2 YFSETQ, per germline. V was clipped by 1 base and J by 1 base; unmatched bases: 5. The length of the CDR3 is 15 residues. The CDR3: CASSLRVGGSYEQYF. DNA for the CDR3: TGCGCCAGCAGCTTGAGGGTGGGAGGGTCCTACGAGCAGTACTTC.

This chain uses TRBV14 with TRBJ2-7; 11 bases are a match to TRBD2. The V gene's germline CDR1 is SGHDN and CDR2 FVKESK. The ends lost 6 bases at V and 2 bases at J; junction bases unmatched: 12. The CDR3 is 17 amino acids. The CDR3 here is CASSRPIIAGGPYEQYF. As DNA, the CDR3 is TGTGCCAGCAGTCGTCCCATAATAGCGGGAGGGCCCTACGAGCAGTACTTC.

CDR3 amino acids: CASSLLTREAGEQFF. Written as DNA, the CDR3 is TGTGCCAGCAGTTTATTGACCCGGGAGGCCGGTGAGCAGTTCTTC. The gene calls are TRBV27 and TRBJ2-1, with 7 bases fitting TRBD2. The CDR3 sequence is 15 residues long. V shed 1 base and J 9 bases; nucleotides not matched to a gene: 9. The germline V gene encodes CDR1 MNHEY and CDR2 SMNVEV (reference sequence).

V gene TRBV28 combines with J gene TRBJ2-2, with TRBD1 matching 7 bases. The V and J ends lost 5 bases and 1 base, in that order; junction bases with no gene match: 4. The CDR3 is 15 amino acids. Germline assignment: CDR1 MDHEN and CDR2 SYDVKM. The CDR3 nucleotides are TGTGCCAGCAGTCCAGGGGGAGAGAACACCGGGGAGCTGTTTTTT. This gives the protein CASSPGGENTGELFF.

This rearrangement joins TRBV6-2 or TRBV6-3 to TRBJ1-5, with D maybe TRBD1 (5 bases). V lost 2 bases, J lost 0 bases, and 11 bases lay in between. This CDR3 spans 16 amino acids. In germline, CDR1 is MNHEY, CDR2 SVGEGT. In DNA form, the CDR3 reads TGTGCCAGCAGTTACGGTGGGGCGCGTAGCAATCAGCCCCAGCATTTT. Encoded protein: CASSYGGARSNQPQHF.

CDR3 sequence: CAWSAEYYFTEAFF. The CDR3 nucleotides read TGTGCCTGGAGCGCGGAATACTATTTCACTGAAGCTTTCTTT. The V and J genes are TRBV30 and TRBJ1-1; D gene unclear. This CDR3 has 14 residues. Germline loops: CDR1 GTSNPN, CDR2 SVGIG (reference sequence). Deletions cut 3 bases from V and 4 bases from J, with 15 bases between.

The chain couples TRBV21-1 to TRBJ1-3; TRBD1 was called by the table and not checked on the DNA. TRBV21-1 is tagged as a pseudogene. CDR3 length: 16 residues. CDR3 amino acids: CASSSRQGSSGNTIYF. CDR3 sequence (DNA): TGTGCCAGCAGCTCGCGACAGGGGTCCTCTGGAAACACCATATATTTT.

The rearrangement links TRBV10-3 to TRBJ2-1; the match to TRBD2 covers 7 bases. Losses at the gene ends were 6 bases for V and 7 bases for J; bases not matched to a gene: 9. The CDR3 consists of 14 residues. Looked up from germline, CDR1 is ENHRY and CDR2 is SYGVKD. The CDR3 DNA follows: TGTGCCATCAGGGGGGAGGGCGGGCCAAATGAGCAGTTCTTC. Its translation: CAIRGEGGPNEQFF.

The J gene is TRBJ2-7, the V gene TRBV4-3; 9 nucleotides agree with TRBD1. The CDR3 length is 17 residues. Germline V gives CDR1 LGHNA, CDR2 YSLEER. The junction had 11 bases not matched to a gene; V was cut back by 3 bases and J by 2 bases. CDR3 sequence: CASSQRAGQGSPYEQYF. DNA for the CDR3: TGCGCCAGCAGCCAGCGGGCCGGACAGGGGTCACCCTACGAGCAGTACTTC.

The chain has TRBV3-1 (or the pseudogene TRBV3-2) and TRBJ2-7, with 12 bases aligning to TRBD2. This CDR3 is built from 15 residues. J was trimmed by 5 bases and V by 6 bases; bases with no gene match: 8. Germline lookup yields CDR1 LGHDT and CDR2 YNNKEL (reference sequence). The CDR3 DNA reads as TGTGCCAGCAGACCTAGCGGGAGGGCCGGGGACGAGCAGTACTTC. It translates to CASRPSGRAGDEQYF.

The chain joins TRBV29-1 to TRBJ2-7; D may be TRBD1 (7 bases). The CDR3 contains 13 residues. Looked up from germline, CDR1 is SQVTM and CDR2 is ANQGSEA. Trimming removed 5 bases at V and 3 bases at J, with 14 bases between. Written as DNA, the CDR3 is TGCAGCGTTTCCCAGGGGGAGGACTACGAGCAGTACTTC. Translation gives CSVSQGEDYEQYF.

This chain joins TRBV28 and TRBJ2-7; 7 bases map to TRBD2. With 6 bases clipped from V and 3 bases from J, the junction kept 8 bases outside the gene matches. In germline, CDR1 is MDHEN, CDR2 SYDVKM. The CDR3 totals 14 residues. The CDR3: CASRGSGALYEQYF. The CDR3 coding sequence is TGTGCCAGCAGGGGGAGCGGGGCTCTCTACGAGCAGTACTTC.

The CDR3 reads CASSERGTFSYNSPLHF. The DNA for the CDR3 is TGTGCCAGCAGCGAGAGGGGGACCTTCTCCTATAATTCACCCCTCCACTTT. The gene calls are TRBV9 and TRBJ1-6, with D maybe TRBD1 (6 bases). V gave up 3 bases and J gave up 0 bases, with 13 bases separating them. Germline assignment: CDR1 SGDLS and CDR2 YYNGEE. CDR3 length equals 17 residues.